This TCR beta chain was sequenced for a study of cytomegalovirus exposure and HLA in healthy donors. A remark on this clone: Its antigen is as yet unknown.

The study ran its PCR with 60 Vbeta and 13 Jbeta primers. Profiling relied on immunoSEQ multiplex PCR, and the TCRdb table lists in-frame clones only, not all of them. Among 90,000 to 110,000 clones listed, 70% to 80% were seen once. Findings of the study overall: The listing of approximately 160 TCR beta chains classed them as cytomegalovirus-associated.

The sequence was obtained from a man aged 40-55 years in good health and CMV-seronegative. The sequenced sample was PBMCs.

Here the CDR3 DNA reads TGTGCCAGCAGTGAAGGGTCAGGGGGTAAAGATACGCAGTATTTT. Encoded protein: CASSEGSGGKDTQYF. This rearrangement joins TRBV25-1 to TRBJ2-3, with 7 bases identical to TRBD1. CDR1 is MGHDK and CDR2 is SYGVNS in the germline V gene. The trim removed 2 bases at V and 5 bases at J, leaving 7 bases unmatched. The CDR3 is 15 amino acids.